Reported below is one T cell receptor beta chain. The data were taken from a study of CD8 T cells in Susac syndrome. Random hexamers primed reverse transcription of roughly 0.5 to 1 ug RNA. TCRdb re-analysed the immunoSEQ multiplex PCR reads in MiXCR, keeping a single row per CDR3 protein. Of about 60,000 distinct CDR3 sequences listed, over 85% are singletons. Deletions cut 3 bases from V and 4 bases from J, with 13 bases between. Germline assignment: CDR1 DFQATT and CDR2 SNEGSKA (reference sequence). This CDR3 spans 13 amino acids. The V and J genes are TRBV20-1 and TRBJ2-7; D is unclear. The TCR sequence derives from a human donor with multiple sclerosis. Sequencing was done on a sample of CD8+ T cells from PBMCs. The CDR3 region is CSASGQAPYEQYF. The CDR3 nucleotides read TGCAGTGCTAGTGGTCAGGCCCCTTACGAGCAGTACTTC.